The table lists the clone carrying this T cell receptor beta chain with a few counts. Its antigen is as yet unknown. These data originate in a study of beta chain features in type 1 diabetes. Study-level background: Patients shared similar age, gender and cell yields with healthy donors. The study, taken as a whole, reports: Any HLA-type effect on TCRB rearrangement remained unresolved here. Compared to healthy donors, patients appeared to have naive, central memory and Treg TCRB repertoires that were more alike.

V was shortened by 7 bases and J by 4 bases, with 13 bases between the two germline ends. Germline CDR1 reads SQVTM; CDR2 reads ANQGSEA. This CDR3 spans 12 amino acids. Of the isolated RNA, all was reverse transcribed, and so the sequenced material was expressed TCRB transcripts. Assay: immunoSEQ multiplex PCR; the TCRdb copy retains only in-frame clones and omits some. The profile shows almost 350,000 clones, approximately 8% of them singletons. The chain employs TRBV29-1 and TRBJ2-5; D might be TRBD1 (5 bases). The source material was central memory CD4+ T cells from blood. This TCR was sampled from a woman between 18 and 29 years old in good health. CDR3 region: CSAMQGTETQYF. The CDR3 DNA follows: TGCAGCGCGATGCAGGGAACAGAGACCCAGTACTTC.